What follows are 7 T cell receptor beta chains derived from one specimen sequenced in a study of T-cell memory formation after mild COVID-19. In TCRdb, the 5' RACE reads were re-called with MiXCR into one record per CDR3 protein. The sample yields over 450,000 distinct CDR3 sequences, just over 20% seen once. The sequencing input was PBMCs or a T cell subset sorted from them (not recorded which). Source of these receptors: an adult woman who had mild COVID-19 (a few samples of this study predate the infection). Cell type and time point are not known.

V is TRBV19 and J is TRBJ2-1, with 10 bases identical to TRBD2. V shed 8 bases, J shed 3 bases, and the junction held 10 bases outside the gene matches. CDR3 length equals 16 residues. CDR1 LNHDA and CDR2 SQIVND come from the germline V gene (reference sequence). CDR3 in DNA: TGTGCCAGTGCACGACTAGCGGGTAAACGCTACAATGAGCAGTTCTTC. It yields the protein CASARLAGKRYNEQFF.

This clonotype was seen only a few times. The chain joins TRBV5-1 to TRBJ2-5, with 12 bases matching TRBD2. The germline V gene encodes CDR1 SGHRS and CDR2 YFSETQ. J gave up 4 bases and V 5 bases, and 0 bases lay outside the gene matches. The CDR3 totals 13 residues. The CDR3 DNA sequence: TGCGCCAGCAGGACTAGCGGGAGAGAGACCCAGTACTTC. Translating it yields CASRTSGRETQYF.

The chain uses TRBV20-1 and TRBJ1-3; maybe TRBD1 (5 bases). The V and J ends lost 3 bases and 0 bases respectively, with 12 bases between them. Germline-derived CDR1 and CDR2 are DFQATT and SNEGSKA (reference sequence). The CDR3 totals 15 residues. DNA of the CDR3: TGCAGTGCTAGGAGGGACTCCTTCTCTGGAAACACCATATATTTT. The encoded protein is CSARRDSFSGNTIYF.

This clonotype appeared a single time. The DNA for the CDR3 is TGTGCCAGCTCACCTCGGTCAGGAGAATACGAGCAGTACTTC. Residues: CASSPRSGEYEQYF. V and J are TRBV18 and TRBJ2-7; no definite D call. The CDR3 contains 14 residues. The ends were cut back, 3 bases at V and 4 bases at J, with 13 bases in the middle. Germline V gives CDR1 KGHSH, CDR2 LQKENI.

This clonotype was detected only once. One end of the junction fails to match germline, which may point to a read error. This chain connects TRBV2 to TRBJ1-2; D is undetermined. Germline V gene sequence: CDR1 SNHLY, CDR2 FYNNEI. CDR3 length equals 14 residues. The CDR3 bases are TGTGCCAGCATTGAACAGAACTCTCACTATGGCTACACCTTC. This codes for CASIEQNSHYGYTF.

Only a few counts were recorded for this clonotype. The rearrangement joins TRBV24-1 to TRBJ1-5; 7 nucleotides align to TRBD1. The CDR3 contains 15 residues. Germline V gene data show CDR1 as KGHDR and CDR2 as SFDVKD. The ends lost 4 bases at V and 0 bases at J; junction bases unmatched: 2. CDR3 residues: CATSDGTASNQPQHF. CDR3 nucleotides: TGTGCCACCAGTGACGGGACAGCTAGCAATCAGCCCCAGCATTTT.

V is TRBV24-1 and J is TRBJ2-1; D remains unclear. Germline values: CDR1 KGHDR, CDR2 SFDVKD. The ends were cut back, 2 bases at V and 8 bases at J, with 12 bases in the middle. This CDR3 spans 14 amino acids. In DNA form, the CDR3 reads TGTGCCACCAGTGATTCCGGGTTGGGCGATGAGCAGTTCTTC. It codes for CATSDSGLGDEQFF.